This T cell receptor beta chain was recovered during a study of beta chain features in type 1 diabetes. Stem cell-like memory, regulatory, central memory and naive CD4+ cells were sorted via CD45RO/CCR7/CD25/CD127/CD95/CD27. As every portion of the isolated RNA was reverse transcribed, the sequencing read expressed TCRB transcripts. Sequenced by immunoSEQ multiplex PCR; TCRdb stores in-frame clones only, minus some. The sample has about 700,000 clones, 13% seen once; the top ten hold 0.02% to 0.025%. Study-wide results and limits: PCR might pick shorter templates more often, in the same way for patients and controls. The similarity of naive, central memory and Treg TCRB repertoires appeared greater among patients than among healthy donors. Shortening of TCRB CDR3s, moderate but significant, appeared in all four CD4+ subsets of Type 1 diabetes patients. Insertions at VDJ junctions were less frequent in type 1 diabetes patients. These patients also deleted more nucleotides at the same junctions.

The CDR3 has 15 amino acids. The germline V gene has CDR1 SGHDT and CDR2 YYEEEE. Trimming took 4 bases from V and 5 from J; bases not matched to a gene: 10. Concerning this clone itself: Its antigen remains unidentified.

This sequence was found in a man aged 18-30 years with type 1 diabetes. The sample consisted of naive CD4+ T cells from blood. This chain connects TRBV5-6 to TRBJ1-1, with 8 nucleotides matching TRBD1. CDR3 residues: CASSEGQGGWTEAFF. The CDR3, as DNA: TGTGCCAGCAGCGAAGGACAGGGAGGGTGGACTGAAGCTTTCTTT.